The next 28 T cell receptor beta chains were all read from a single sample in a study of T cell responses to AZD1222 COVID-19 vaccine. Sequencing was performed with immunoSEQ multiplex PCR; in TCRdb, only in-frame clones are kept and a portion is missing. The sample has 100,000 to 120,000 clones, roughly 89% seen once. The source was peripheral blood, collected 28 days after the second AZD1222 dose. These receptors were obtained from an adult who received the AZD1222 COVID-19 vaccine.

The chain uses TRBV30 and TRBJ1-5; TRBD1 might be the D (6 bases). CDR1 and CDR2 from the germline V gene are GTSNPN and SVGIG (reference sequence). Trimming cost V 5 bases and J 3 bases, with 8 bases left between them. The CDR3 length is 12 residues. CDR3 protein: CAWGQFNQPQHF. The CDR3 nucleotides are TGTGCCTGGGGACAGTTCAATCAGCCCCAGCATTTT.

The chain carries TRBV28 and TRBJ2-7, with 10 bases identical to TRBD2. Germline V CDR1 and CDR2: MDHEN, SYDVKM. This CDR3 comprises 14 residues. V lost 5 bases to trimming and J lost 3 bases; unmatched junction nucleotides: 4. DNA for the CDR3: TGTGCCAGCAGTCCTAGCGGGAGCGTCTACGAGCAGTACTTC. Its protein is CASSPSGSVYEQYF.

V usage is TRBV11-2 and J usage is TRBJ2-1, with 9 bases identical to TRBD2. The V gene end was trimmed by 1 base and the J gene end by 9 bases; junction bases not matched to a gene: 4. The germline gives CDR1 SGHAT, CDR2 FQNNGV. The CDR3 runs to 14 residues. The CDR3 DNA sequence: TGTGCCAGCAGCTTAGGGACTAGCGAGGCTGAGCAGTTCTTC. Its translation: CASSLGTSEAEQFF.

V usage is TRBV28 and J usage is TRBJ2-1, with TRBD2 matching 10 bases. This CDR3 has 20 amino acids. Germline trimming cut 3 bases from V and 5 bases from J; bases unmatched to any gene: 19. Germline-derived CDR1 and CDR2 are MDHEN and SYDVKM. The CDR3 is CASSFPSAFSSGRRDNEQFF. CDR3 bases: TGTGCCAGCAGTTTTCCCTCCGCGTTCTCTAGCGGGAGACGTGACAATGAGCAGTTCTTC. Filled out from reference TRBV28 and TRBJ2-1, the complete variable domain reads DVKVTQSSRYLVKRTGEKVFLECVQDMDHENMFWYRQDPGLGLRLIYFSYDVKMKEKGDIPEGYSVSREKKERFSLILESASTNQTSMYLCASSFPSAFSSGRRDNEQFFGPGTRLTVL.

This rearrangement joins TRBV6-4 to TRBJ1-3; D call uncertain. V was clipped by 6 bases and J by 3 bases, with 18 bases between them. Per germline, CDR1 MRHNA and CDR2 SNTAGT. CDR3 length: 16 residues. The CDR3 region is CASRLGQKRNGNTIYF. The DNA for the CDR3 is TGTGCCAGCAGATTAGGGCAGAAAAGGAATGGAAACACCATATATTTT.

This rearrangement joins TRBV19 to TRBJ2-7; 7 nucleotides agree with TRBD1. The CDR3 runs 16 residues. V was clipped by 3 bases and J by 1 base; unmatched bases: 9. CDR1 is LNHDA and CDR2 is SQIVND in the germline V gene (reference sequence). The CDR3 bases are TGTGCCAGTAGTATGAGACAGGGAAGGGGGTCCTACGAGCAGTACTTC. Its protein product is CASSMRQGRGSYEQYF.

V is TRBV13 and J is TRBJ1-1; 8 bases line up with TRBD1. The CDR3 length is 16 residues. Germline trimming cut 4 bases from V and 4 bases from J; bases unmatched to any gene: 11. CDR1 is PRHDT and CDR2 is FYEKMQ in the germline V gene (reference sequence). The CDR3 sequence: CASSSTGGPLGTEAFF. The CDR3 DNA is TGTGCCAGCAGCTCAACAGGGGGACCGTTGGGCACTGAAGCTTTCTTT.

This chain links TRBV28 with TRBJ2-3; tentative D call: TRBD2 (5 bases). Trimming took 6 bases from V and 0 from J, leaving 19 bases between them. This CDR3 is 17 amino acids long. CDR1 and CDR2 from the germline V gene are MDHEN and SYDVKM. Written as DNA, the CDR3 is TGTGCCAGCAGCCCTCGCTCCGGGATTGATAGCACAGATACGCAGTATTTT. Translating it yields CASSPRSGIDSTDTQYF.

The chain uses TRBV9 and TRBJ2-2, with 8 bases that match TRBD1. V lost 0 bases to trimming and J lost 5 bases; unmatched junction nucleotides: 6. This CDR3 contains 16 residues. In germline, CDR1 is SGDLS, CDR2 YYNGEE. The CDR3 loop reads CASSVGTGGLTGELFF. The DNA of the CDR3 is TGTGCCAGCAGCGTAGGAACAGGGGGTCTAACCGGGGAGCTGTTTTTT.

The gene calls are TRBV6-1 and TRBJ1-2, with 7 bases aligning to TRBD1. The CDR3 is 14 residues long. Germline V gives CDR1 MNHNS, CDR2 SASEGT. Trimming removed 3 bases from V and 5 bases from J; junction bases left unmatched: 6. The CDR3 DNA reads TGTGCCAGCAGTGAGGATGGACAGGTTTATGGCTACACCTTC. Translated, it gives CASSEDGQVYGYTF.

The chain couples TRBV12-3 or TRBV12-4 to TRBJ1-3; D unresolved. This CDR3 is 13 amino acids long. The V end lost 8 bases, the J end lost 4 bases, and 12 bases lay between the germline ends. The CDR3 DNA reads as TGTGCCAGCTCCGAGGGTTCCGGAAACACCATATATTTT. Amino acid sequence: CASSEGSGNTIYF.

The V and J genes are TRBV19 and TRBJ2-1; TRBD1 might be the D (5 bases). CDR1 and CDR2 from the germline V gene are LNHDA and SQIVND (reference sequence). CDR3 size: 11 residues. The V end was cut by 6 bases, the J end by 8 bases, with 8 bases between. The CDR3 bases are TGTGCCAGTAGATCAGGGTATGAGCAGTTCTTC. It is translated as CASRSGYEQFF.

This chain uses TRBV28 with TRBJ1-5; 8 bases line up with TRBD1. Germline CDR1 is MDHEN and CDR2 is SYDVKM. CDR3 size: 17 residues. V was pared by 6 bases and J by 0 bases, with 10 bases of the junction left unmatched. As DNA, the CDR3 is TGTGCCAGCAGCCCCGGGACAGGAGCTTATAGCAATCAGCCCCAGCATTTT. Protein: CASSPGTGAYSNQPQHF.

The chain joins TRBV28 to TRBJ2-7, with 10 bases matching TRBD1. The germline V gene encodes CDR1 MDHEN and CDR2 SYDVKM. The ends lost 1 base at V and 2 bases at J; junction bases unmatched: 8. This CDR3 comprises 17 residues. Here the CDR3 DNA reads TGTGCCAGCAGTTTATCCGGGACAGGGGAGGGGGCCTACGAGCAGTACTTC. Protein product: CASSLSGTGEGAYEQYF.

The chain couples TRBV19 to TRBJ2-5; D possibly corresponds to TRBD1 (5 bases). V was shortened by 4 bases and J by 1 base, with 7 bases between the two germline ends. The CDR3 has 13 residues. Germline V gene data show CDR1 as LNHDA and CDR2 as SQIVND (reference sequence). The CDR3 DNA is TGTGCCAGTAGTACAGGGATCCAAGAGACCCAGTACTTC. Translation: CASSTGIQETQYF.

In nucleotides, the CDR3 is TGCAGCGTTGAAGTTAGGACAGGGGGCTTAAGCTACACCTTC. It translates to CSVEVRTGGLSYTF. The chain links TRBV29-1 to TRBJ1-2; TRBD1 aligns across 11 bases. The junction had 7 bases not matched to a gene; V was cut back by 1 base and J by 9 bases. This CDR3 spans 14 amino acids. Germline CDR1 SQVTM, CDR2 ANQGSEA.

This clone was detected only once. CDR3 bases: TGTGCCAGCAGCCGCCTCGGGGGGGACTATGGCTACACCTTC. Translating gives CASSRLGGDYGYTF. J is TRBJ1-2 and V is TRBV11-2, with a tentative D call TRBD1 (5 bases). The CDR3 length is 14 residues. The V gene lost 5 bases and the J gene lost 3 bases, with 13 bases spanning the gap. CDR1 is SGHAT, CDR2 FQNNGV, per germline. The variable domain in full, with the rest retrieved from reference TRBV11-2 and TRBJ1-2, is EAGVAQSPRYKIIEKRQSVAFWCNPISGHATLYWYQQILGQGPKLLIQFQNNGVVDDSQLPKDRFSAERLKGVDSTLKIQPAKLEDSAVYLCASSRLGGDYGYTFGSGTRLTVV.

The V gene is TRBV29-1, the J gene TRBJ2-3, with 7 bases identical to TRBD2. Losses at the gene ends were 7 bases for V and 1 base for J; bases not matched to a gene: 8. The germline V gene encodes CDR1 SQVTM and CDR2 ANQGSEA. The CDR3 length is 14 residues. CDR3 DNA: TGCAGCGGTTCACTAGCGATGGGCACAGATACGCAGTATTTT. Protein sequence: CSGSLAMGTDTQYF.

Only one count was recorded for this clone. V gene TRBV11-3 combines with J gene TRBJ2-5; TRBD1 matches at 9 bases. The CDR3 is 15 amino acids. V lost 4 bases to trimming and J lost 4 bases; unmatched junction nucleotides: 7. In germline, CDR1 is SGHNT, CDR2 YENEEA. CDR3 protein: CASSSGTGTIETQYF. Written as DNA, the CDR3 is TGTGCCAGCAGCTCCGGGACAGGGACCATAGAGACCCAGTACTTC.

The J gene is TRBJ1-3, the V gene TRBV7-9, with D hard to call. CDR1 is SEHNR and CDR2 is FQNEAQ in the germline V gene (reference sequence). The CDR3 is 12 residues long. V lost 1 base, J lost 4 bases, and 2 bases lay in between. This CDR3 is CASSLEGNTIYF. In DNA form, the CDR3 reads TGTGCCAGCAGCTTAGAGGGAAACACCATATATTTT.

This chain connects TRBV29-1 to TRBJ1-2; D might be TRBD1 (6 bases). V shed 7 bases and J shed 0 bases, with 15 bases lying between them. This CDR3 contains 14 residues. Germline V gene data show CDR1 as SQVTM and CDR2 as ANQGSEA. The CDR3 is CSGQDRSTNYGYTF. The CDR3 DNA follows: TGCAGCGGCCAGGACAGAAGCACTAACTATGGCTACACCTTC.

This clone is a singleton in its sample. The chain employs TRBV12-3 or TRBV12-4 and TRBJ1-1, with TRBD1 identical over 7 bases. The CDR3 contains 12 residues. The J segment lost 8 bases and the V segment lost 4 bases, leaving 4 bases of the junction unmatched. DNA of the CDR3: TGTGCCAGCAGTTCCGGGACAGCAGAAGCTTTCTTT. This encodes CASSSGTAEAFF.

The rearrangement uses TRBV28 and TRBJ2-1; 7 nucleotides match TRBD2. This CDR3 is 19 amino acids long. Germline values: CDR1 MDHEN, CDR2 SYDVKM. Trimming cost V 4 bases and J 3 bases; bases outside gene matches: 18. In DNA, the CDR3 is TGTGCCAGCAGTTCTCCGCGGGCTAGCGGACGCGGAATCTACAATGAGCAGTTCTTC. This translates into CASSSPRASGRGIYNEQFF.

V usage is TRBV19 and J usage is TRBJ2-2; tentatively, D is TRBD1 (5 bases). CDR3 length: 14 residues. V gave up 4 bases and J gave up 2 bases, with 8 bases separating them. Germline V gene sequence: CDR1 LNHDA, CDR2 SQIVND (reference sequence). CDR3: CASSSQGNTGELFF. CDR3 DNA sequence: TGTGCCAGTAGTAGTCAGGGTAACACCGGGGAGCTGTTTTTT.

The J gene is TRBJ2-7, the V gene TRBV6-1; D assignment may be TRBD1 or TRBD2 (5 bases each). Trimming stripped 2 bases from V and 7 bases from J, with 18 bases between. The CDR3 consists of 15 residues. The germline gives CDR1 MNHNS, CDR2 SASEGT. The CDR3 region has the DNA TGTGCCAGCAGTGAACAGGGAGTGGCGAGTAGGGAGCAGTACTTC. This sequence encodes CASSEQGVASREQYF.

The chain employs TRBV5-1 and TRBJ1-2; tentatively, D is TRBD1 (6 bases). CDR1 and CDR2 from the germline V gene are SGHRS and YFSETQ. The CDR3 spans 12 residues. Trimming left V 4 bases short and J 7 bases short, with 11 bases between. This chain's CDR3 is CASSTSGVGYTF. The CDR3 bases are TGCGCCAGCAGCACTTCAGGGGTTGGCTACACCTTC.

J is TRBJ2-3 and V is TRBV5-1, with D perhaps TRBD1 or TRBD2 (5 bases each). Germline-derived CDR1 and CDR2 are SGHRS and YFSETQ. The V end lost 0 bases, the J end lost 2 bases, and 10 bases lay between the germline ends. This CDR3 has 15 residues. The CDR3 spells CASSLGDGVTDTQYF. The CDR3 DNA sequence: TGCGCCAGCAGCTTGGGGGACGGGGTCACAGATACGCAGTATTTT.

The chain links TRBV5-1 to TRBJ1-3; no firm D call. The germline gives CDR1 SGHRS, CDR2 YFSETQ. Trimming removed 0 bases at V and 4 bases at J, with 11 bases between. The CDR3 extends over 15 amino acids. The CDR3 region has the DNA TGCGCCAGCAGCTTGGAGCCGGCCAACGGAAACACCATATATTTT. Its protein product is CASSLEPANGNTIYF.